This T cell receptor (beta chain) came from a study of tumor and adjacent non-tumor tissue in lung cancer. A modified ARM-PCR protocol with three rounds of nested PCR amplified TCRbeta. TCRdb reprocessed the multiplex PCR reads with MiXCR, giving one entry per CDR3 protein. The sample shows more than 85,000 distinct CDR3 sequences, around 65% of them seen only once. With regard to this clonotype: The junction does not match germline at one end; this may be a read error.

No cell sorting was done before RNA was extracted from the tissue. The clonotype was recovered from a man in his 70s with non-small cell lung cancer. Sequenced: lung tumor tissue.

CDR3 nucleotides: TGTGCCAACGGATGCCTAAATAGCAGTCAGCCCCAGCATTTT. This encodes CANGCLNSSQPQHF. This chain uses TRBV6-1 with TRBJ1-5, with D uncertain. The CDR3 is made up of 14 amino acids. Per germline, CDR1 MNHNS and CDR2 SASEGT.